A selection of T cell receptor beta chains follows, all from one sample in a study of CD8 T cells in Susac syndrome. MiXCR, applied by TCRdb to the immunoSEQ multiplex PCR reads, yields one record per CDR3 protein. The table records a few hundred thousand distinct CDR3 sequences, 94% of them present only once. The specimen sequenced was CD4+ T cells from PBMCs. Receptors originate from a human donor with Susac syndrome. Each CDR3 is given without its conserved first and last residue. Each record gives: V gene, clone size, J gene, CDR3 length, CDR3 protein. Size is stated for part of the rows, as once, few or many counts, or as a class when the clone is expanded.

TRBV30,NA,TRBJ1-2,11,AWSVGVRDGYT
TRBV9,NA,TRBJ2-3,15,ASSVEAQGGGTDTQY
TRBV29-1,NA,TRBJ1-2,9,SVLGADGYT
TRBV9,NA,TRBJ2-3,12,AAWQPHSTDTQY
TRBV7-3,NA,TRBJ2-1,13,ASSVTASAMYEQF
TRBV20-1,NA,TRBJ1-1,11,SATYIQGTEAF
TRBV20-1,NA,TRBJ2-1,15,SARDSDRASWYGEQF
TRBV6-2/TRBV6-3,NA,TRBJ2-5,12,ASSPGWSGETQY
TRBV30,NA,TRBJ2-7,13,AWSPNLQVAYEQY
TRBV28,NA,TRBJ2-2,13,ASSFPSQVTGELF
TRBV4-2,once,TRBJ1-3,16,ASSQGLPGRSSGNTIY
TRBV20-1,NA,TRBJ1-4,11,SASWTGGGKLF